This is a list of T cell receptor beta chains from one sample in a study of T cells in Graves' hyperthyroidism and ophthalmopathy. TCRdb recomputed calls from the multiplex PCR reads with MiXCR, one row per CDR3 protein. The sample holds 470,000 or so distinct CDR3 sequences, about 20% seen once. Sequencing used blood. The source of these receptors is a young man with Graves' hyperthyroidism. CDR3s include the opening cysteine and the closing phenylalanine or tryptophan. A D gene is named only where the DNA matches it firmly. The size of a clone is reported for some rows only, either as once, few or many, or as a class for expanded clones.

>TRBV15|TRBJ1-2|many|-
TGTGCCACCAGCAGAGATCGGCCCTATGGCTACACCTTC
CATSRDRPYGYTF
>TRBV12-3/TRBV12-4|TRBJ1-5|many|-
TGTGCCAGCAGTTTGGGGGGGTATAGCAATCAGCCCCAGCATTTT
CASSLGGYSNQPQHF
>TRBV20-1|TRBJ1-2|-|TRBD1
TGCAGTGCTAGACCTTCGACAGGGGCCCGCCTTGGCTACACCTTC
CSARPSTGARLGYTF
>TRBV6-2/TRBV6-3|TRBJ2-2|many|TRBD2
TGTGCCAGCAAGTCAACGGGGGGATACACCGGGGAGCTGTTTTTT
CASKSTGGYTGELFF
>TRBV18|TRBJ1-1|-|-
TGTGCCAGCTCACCCTTAGTGGGGAGGGGTGGAATCAACACTGAAGCTTTCTTT
CASSPLVGRGGINTEAFF
>TRBV30|TRBJ1-1|-|-
TGTGCCTGGAGCCGCCTCGGGGGGGTCGGGGACACTGAAGCTTTCTTT
CAWSRLGGVGDTEAFF
>TRBV28|TRBJ1-1|many|-
TGTGCCAGCAGAGGACGGCGTGAAGCTTTCTTT
CASRGRREAFF
>TRBV14|TRBJ2-5|many|TRBD2
TGTGCCAGCAGCCAAGGACTAGCGGGGACCCAAGAGACCCAGTACTTC
CASSQGLAGTQETQYF
>TRBV2|TRBJ2-2|many|TRBD1
TGTGCCACCGCCCGTACCGGGACAGGGACCGGGGAGCTGTTTTTT
CATARTGTGTGELFF
>TRBV27|TRBJ1-2|many|-
TGTGCCAGCGGCGTGACGGCCGGGACCAACTTCTATGGCTACACCTTC
CASGVTAGTNFYGYTF